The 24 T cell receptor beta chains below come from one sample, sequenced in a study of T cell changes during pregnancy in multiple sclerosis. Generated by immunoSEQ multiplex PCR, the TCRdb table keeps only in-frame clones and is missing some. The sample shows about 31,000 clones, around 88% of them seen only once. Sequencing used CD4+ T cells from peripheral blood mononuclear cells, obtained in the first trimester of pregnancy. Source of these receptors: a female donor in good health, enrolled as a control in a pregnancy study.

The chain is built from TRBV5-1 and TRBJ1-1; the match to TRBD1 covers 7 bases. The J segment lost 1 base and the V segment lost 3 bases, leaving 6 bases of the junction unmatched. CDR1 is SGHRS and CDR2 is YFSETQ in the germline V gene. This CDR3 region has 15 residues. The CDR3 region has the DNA TGCGCCAGCAGCTATGTCAGGGGGACGAACACTGAAGCTTTCTTT. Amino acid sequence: CASSYVRGTNTEAFF.

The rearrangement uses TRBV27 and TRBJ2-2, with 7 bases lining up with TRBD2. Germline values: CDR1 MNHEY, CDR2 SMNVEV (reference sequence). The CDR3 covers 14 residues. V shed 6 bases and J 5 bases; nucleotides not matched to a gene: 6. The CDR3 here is CASSQAGKTGELFF. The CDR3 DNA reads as TGTGCCAGCAGCCAAGCGGGGAAGACCGGGGAGCTGTTTTTT.

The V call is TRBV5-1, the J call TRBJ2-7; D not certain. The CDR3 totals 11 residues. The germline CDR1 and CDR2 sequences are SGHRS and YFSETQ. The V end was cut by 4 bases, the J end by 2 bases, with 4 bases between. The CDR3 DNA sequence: TGCGCCAGCAGCCCCACCTACGAGCAGTACTTC. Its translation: CASSPTYEQYF.

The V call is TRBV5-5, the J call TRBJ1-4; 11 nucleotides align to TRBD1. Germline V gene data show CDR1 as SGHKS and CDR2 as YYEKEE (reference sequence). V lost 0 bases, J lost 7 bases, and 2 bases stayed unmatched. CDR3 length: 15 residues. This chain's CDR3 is CASSLAGQGAEKLFF. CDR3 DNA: TGTGCCAGCAGCTTGGCTGGACAGGGGGCTGAAAAACTGTTTTTT.

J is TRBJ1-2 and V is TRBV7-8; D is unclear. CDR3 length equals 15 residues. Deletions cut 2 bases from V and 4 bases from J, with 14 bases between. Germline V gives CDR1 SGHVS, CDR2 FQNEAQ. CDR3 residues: CASSLQVGSRYGYTF. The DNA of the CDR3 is TGTGCCAGCAGCTTACAGGTTGGGTCCCGCTATGGCTACACCTTC.

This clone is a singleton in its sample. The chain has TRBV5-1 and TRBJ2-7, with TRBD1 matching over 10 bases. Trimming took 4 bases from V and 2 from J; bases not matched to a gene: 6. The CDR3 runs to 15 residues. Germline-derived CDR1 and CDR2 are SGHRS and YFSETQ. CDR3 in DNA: TGCGCCAGCAGCCTAGGGACAGGGGATACCTACGAGCAGTACTTC. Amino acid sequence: CASSLGTGDTYEQYF.

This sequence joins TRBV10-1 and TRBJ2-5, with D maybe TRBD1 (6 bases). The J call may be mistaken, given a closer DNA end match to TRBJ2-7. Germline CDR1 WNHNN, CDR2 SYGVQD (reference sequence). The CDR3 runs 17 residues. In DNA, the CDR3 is TGCGCCAGCGCGCCCTCCCTACGCAGGGGTTGTACCTACGAGCAGTACTTC. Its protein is CASAPSLRRGCTYEQYF.

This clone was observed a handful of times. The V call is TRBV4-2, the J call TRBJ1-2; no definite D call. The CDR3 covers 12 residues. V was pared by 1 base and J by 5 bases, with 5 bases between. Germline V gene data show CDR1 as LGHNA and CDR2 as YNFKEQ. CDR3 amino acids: CASSQVVYGYTF. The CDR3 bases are TGTGCCAGCAGCCAAGTCGTTTATGGCTACACCTTC.

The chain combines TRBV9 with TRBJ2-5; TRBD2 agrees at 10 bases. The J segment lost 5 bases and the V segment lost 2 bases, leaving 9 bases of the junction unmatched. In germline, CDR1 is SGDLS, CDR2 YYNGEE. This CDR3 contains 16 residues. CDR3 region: CASSVLVAGGAETQYF. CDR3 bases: TGTGCCAGCAGCGTGCTTGTAGCGGGGGGCGCGGAGACCCAGTACTTC.

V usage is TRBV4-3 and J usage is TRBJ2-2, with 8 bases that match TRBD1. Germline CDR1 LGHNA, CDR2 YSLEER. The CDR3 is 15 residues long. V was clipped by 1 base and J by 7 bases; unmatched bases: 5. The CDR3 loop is CASSQGQGAFGELFF. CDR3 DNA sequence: TGCGCCAGCAGCCAAGGGCAGGGGGCGTTCGGGGAGCTGTTTTTT.

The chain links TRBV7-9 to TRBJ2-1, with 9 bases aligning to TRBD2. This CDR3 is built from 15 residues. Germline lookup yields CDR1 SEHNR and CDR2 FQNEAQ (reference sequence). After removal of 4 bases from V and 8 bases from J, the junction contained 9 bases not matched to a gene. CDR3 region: CASSWRGGEVDEQFF. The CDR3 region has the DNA TGTGCCAGCAGCTGGCGGGGGGGAGAAGTAGATGAGCAGTTCTTC.

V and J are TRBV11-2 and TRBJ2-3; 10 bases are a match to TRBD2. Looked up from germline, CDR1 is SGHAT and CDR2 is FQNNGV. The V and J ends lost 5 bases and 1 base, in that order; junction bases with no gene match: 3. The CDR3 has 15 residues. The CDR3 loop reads CASSQRGGGTDTQYF. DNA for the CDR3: TGTGCCAGCAGCCAGCGGGGGGGTGGCACAGATACGCAGTATTTT.

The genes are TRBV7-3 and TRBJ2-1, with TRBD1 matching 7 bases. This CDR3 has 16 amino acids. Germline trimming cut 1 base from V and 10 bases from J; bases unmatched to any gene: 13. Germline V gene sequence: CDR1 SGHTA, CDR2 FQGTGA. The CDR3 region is CASSLNAEGASSEQFF. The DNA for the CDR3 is TGTGCCAGCAGCTTAAACGCCGAGGGGGCTTCCAGCGAGCAGTTCTTC.

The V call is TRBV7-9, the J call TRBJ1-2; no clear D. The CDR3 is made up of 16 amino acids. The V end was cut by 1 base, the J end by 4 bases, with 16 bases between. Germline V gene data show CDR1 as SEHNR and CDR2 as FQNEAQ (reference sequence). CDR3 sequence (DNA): TGTGCCAGCAGCTTAGTGTCTTTAGTCAGCGTCTATGGCTACACCTTC. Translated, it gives CASSLVSLVSVYGYTF.

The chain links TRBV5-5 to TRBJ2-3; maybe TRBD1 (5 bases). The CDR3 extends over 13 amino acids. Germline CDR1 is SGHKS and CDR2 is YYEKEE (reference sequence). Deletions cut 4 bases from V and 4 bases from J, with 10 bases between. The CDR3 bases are TGTGCCAGCAGCCCCCAAGGGGCAGATACGCAGTATTTT. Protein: CASSPQGADTQYF.

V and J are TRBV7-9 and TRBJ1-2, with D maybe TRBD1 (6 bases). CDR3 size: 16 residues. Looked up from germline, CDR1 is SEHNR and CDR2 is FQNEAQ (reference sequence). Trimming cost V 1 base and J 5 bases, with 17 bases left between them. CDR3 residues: CASSLEFSVRGYGYTF. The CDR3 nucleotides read TGTGCCAGCAGCTTAGAATTTTCCGTGAGGGGGTATGGCTACACCTTC.

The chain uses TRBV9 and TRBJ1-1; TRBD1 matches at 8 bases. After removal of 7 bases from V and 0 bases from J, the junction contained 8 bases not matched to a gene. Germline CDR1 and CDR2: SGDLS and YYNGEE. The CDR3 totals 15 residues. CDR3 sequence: CASGGRTGLNTEAFF. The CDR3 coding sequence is TGTGCCAGCGGGGGTCGGACAGGGCTGAACACTGAAGCTTTCTTT.

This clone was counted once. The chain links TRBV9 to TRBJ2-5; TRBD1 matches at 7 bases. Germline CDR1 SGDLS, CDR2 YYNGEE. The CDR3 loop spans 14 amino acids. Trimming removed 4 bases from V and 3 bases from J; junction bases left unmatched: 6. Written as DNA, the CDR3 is TGTGCCAGCAGCACTAGGGGGCCAAAAGAGACCCAGTACTTC. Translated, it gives CASSTRGPKETQYF.

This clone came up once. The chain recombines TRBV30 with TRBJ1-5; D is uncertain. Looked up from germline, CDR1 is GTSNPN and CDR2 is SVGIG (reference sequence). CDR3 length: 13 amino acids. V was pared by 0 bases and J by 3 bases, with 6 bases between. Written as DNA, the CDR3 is TGTGCCTGGAGTGTAGCTTTCAATCAGCCCCAGCATTTT. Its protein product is CAWSVAFNQPQHF.

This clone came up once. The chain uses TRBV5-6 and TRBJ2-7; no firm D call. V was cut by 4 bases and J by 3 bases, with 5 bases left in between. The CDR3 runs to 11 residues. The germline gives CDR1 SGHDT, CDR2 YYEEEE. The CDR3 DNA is TGTGCCAGCAGCACTAACTACGAGCAGTACTTC. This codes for CASSTNYEQYF. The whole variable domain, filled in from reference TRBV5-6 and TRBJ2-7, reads DAGVTQSPTHLIKTRGQQVTLRCSPKSGHDTVSWYQQALGQGPQFIFQYYEEEERQRGNFPDRFSGHQFPNYSSELNVNALLLGDSALYLCASSTNYEQYFGPGTRLTVT.

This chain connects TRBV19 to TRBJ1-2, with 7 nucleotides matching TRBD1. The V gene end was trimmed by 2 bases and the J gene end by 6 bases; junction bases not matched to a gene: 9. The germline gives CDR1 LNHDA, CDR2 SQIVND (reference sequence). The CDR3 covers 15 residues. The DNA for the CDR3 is TGTGCCAGTAGTATACACCAACAGGGGTACGATGGCTACACCTTC. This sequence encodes CASSIHQQGYDGYTF. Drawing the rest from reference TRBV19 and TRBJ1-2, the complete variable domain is DGGITQSPKYLFRKEGQNVTLSCEQNLNHDAMYWYRQDPGQGLRLIYYSQIVNDFQKGDIAEGYSVSREKKESFPLTVTSAQKNPTAFYLCASSIHQQGYDGYTFGSGTRLTVV.

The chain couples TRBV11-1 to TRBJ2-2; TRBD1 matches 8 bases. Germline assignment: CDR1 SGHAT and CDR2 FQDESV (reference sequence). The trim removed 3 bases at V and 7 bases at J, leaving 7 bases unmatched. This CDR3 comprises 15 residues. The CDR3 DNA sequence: TGTGCCAGCAGCTTTTCGCAGGGGGCAAGCGGGGAGCTGTTTTTT. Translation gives CASSFSQGASGELFF. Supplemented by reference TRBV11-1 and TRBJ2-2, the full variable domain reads EAEVAQSPRYKITEKSQAVAFWCDPISGHATLYWYRQILGQGPELLVQFQDESVVDDSQLPKDRFSAERLKGVDSTLKIQPAELGDSAMYLCASSFSQGASGELFFGEGSRLTVL.

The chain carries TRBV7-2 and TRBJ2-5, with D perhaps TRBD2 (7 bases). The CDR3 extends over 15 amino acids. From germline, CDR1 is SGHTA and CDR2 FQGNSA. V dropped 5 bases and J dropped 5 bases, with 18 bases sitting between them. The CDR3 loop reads CASSPRIAGAETQYF. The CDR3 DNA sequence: TGTGCCAGCAGCCCCCGTATCGCGGGGGCGGAGACCCAGTACTTC.

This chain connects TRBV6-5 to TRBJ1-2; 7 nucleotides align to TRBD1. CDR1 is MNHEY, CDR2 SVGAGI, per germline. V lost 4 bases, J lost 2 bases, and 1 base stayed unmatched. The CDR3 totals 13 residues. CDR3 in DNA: TGTGCCAGCAGTTTGGGACAGAACTATGGCTACACCTTC. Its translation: CASSLGQNYGYTF.